Sequencing of this T cell receptor beta chain was carried out in a study of naive and memory T cell subsets. Overall study results and limits: A few larger clonotypes appeared in naive repertoires, especially CD8, possibly memory cells re-expressing CD45RA.

Both TRBC1 and TRBC2 were covered by a beta constant-region primer of two equimolar oligonucleotides. Four rounds of PCR amplified the ligated cDNA using nested alpha and beta constant-region primers plus SP2. Via MiXCR, TCRdb re-called the UMI-ligation and nested PCR reads, giving one row per CDR3 protein. The data contain roughly 100,000 distinct CDR3 sequences, about 14% of them singletons. The CDR3 runs to 12 residues. Germline V lookup: CDR1 SGHTA, CDR2 FQGNSA. The V end lost 5 bases, the J end lost 5 bases, and 10 bases lay between the germline ends. As for this clonotype: Its target is unknown.

Sequencing was done on a sample of naive CD8+ T cells from blood. The TCR originated in a human donor in good health. The rearrangement links TRBV7-2 to TRBJ2-7, with D maybe TRBD1 (5 bases). Here the CDR3 DNA reads TGTGCCAGCAGCAAGGGCAGGGACGAGCAGTACTTC. It is translated as CASSKGRDEQYF.